A single sample gave rise to the 6 T cell receptor beta chains below, sequenced in a study of blood T cells in healthy people across ages. A second PCR, run for roughly 7 to 11 cycles, used a sample-barcoded 5' primer plus a J-beta primer mix. TCRdb passed the 5' RACE reads through MiXCR, listing each CDR3 protein once. The table includes about 970,000 distinct CDR3 sequences, roughly 47% detected once. The sequencing input was blood. The origin of the receptors is a woman in her sixties or seventies in good health.

This clonotype was observed once. The chain uses TRBV3-1 and TRBJ2-7; tentatively, D is TRBD2 (5 bases). CDR1 is LGHDT and CDR2 is YNNKEL in the germline V gene (reference sequence). V was shortened by 4 bases and J by 3 bases, with 16 bases between the two germline ends. The CDR3 covers 15 residues. The CDR3: CASSRKSDFYYEQYF. The CDR3 coding sequence is TGTGCCAGCAGCCGGAAGTCGGACTTTTACTACGAGCAGTACTTC.

The V gene is TRBV7-2, the J gene TRBJ2-7; D is uncertain. Per germline, CDR1 SGHTA and CDR2 FQGNSA. CDR3 length: 14 amino acids. V lost 5 bases and J 6 bases, leaving 17 bases between the germline ends. The CDR3 DNA follows: TGTGCCAGCAGCCGCAATGAGGCCCTCGGCGAGCAGTACTTC. Translating it yields CASSRNEALGEQYF.

A single count supports this clonotype. This clone may be a read error of a much larger clone one base away. V gene TRBV5-1 combines with J gene TRBJ2-4; D call uncertain. TRBJ2-7 explains the end of the DNA better; the J call may be wrong. Germline V gene sequence: CDR1 SGHRS, CDR2 YFSETQ. The CDR3 totals 13 residues. The CDR3 DNA is TGCGCCAGCAGCTGGGCCGATGCAGGCGAGCAGTACTTC. Translation gives CASSWADAGEQYF.

This clonotype has a single count. At one of its ends the junction is not consistent with the germline gene, which may arise from a read error. The chain recombines TRBV10-3 with TRBJ2-1, with TRBD2 identical over 7 bases. Germline loops: CDR1 ENHRY, CDR2 SYGVKD. The CDR3 is made up of 13 amino acids. Here the CDR3 DNA reads TGTGCCACCAGTGAGGCCAGGGAGGGGGAGCAGTTCTTC. This gives the protein CATSEAREGEQFF.

The chain links TRBV7-2 to TRBJ2-5, with TRBD1 identical over 9 bases. Germline lookup yields CDR1 SGHTA and CDR2 FQGNSA. The ends lost 4 bases at V and 3 bases at J; junction bases unmatched: 15. The CDR3 runs 18 residues. Written as DNA, the CDR3 is TGTGCCAGCAGCTCTACCGGGACAGGGTTTTTTGTCGAAGAGACCCAGTACTTC. Its translation: CASSSTGTGFFVEETQYF.

About this clonotype: Compared with germline, one end of the junction differs, possibly owing to a read error. This sequence joins TRBV4-3 and TRBJ2-5, with 7 nucleotides matching TRBD1. This CDR3 contains 15 residues. CDR1 is LGHNA, CDR2 YSLEER, per germline. CDR3 sequence reads: CAGSHSRGHQETQYF. The CDR3 DNA reads TGCGCCGGCAGCCATTCTAGGGGGCACCAAGAGACCCAGTACTTC.